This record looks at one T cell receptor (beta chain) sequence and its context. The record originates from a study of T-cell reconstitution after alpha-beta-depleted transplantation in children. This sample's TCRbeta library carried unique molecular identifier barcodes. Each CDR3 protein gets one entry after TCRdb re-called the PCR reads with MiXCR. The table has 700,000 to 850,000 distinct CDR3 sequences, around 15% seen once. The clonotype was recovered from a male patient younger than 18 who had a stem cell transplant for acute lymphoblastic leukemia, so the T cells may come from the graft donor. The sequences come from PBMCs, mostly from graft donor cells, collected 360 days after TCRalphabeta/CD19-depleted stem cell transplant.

The CDR3 region is CSVDPGVLNTEAFF. CDR3 DNA sequence: TGCAGCGTCGATCCCGGGGTTTTAAACACTGAAGCTTTCTTT. The chain carries TRBV29-1 and TRBJ1-1; the D is unclear. Trimming left V 6 bases short and J 2 bases short, with 16 bases between. CDR1 is SQVTM and CDR2 is ANQGSEA in the germline V gene. The CDR3 has 14 residues.